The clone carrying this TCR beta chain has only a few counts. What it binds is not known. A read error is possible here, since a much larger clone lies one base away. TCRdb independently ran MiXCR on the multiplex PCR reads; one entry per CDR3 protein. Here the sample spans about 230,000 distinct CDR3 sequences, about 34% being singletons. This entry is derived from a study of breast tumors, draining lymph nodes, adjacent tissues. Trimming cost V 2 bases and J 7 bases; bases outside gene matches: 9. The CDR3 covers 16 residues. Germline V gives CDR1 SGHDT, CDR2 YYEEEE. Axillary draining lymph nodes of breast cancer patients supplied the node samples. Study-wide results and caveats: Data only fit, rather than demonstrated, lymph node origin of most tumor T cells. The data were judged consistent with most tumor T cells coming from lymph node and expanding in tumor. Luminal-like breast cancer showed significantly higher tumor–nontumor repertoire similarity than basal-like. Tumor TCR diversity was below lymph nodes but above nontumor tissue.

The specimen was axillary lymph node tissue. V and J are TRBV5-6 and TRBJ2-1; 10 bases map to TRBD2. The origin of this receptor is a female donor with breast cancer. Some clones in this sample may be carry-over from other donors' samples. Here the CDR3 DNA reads TGTGCCAGCAGCTTATGGTCGGCACTAGCGGGAAATGAGCAGTTCTTC. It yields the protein CASSLWSALAGNEQFF.